Each of the 12 T cell receptor beta chains below was sequenced from the same sample in a study of blood T cell repertoires in COVID-19. Produced via immunoSEQ multiplex PCR; TCRdb's table is partial and in-frame only. The repertoire holds about 200,000 clones, with about 81% as singletons. The sequenced material came from peripheral blood. These receptors were obtained from a woman aged 80 or over with COVID-19, enrolled during active disease.

The chain uses TRBV5-1 and TRBJ2-1; TRBD2 matches 10 bases. Germline loops: CDR1 SGHRS, CDR2 YFSETQ. This CDR3 region has 15 residues. Germline trimming cut 3 bases from V and 9 bases from J; bases unmatched to any gene: 9. CDR3 protein: CASSSSSGGYGEQFF. The CDR3 region has the DNA TGCGCCAGCAGCTCCTCTAGCGGGGGTTACGGTGAGCAGTTCTTC.

The chain couples TRBV6-1 to TRBJ2-1; 9 bases match TRBD2. This CDR3 region has 15 residues. The V gene's germline CDR1 is MNHNS and CDR2 SASEGT. V was clipped by 5 bases and J by 4 bases; unmatched bases: 6. The CDR3 nucleotides read TGTGCCAGCAGTTCCCCTGCGGGGGGGTACAATGAGCAGTTCTTC. Translating gives CASSSPAGGYNEQFF.

This chain uses TRBV5-1 with TRBJ1-1; no clear D gene. This CDR3 is 17 amino acids long. The germline V gene has CDR1 SGHRS and CDR2 YFSETQ. V was trimmed by 1 base and J by 3 bases, leaving 19 bases between them. As DNA, the CDR3 is TGCGCCAGCAGCTTGCCCCGTGGAGGGAATCTTGACACTGAAGCTTTCTTT. It is translated as CASSLPRGGNLDTEAFF.

The chain is built from TRBV18 and TRBJ1-1; D gene unclear. Germline CDR1 is KGHSH and CDR2 is LQKENI. The CDR3 totals 13 residues. V dropped 2 bases and J dropped 3 bases, with 7 bases sitting between them. The CDR3 here is CASSPNGYTEAFF. The CDR3 DNA reads TGTGCCAGCTCACCAAACGGGTACACTGAAGCTTTCTTT.

CDR3 coding DNA: TGCAGCGTTGCTCACTATGGCTACACCTTC. Translating it yields CSVAHYGYTF. The rearrangement joins TRBV29-1 to TRBJ1-2; D gene unclear. Germline values: CDR1 SQVTM, CDR2 ANQGSEA. The CDR3 sequence is 10 residues long. V was trimmed by 4 bases and J by 3 bases, leaving 3 bases between them. Based on the CDR3 plus reference TRBV29-1 and TRBJ1-2, the full variable domain is SAVISQKPSRDICQRGTSLTIQCQVDSQVTMMFWYRQQPGQSLTLIATANQGSEATYESGFVIDKFPISRPNLTFSTLTVSNMSPEDSSIYLCSVAHYGYTFGSGTRLTVV.

V and J are TRBV18 and TRBJ1-5; a possible D gene is TRBD1 (6 bases). The CDR3 is 15 amino acids. V shed 3 bases and J shed 4 bases, with 13 bases lying between them. The V gene's germline CDR1 is KGHSH and CDR2 LQKENI. This CDR3 reads CASSPGAQGNQPQHF. The CDR3 nucleotides read TGTGCCAGCTCACCGGGGGCACAGGGTAATCAGCCCCAGCATTTT.

The chain is built from TRBV5-1 and TRBJ1-1; a weak D match, TRBD1 (5 bases). Trimming shortened V by 4 bases and J by 2 bases, and 15 bases separated the two germline ends. CDR1 is SGHRS and CDR2 is YFSETQ in the germline V gene. The CDR3 is 15 residues long. CDR3 in amino acids: CASSPYRQINTEAFF. DNA of the CDR3: TGCGCCAGCAGCCCCTACCGACAGATAAACACTGAAGCTTTCTTT.

Details on this clone: One end of the junction is discordant with germline, which a read error may explain. This chain uses TRBV24-1 with TRBJ1-2; weak D call: TRBD1 (5 bases). This CDR3 has 14 amino acids. Germline V gives CDR1 KGHDR, CDR2 SFDVKD. CDR3: CATSDSKRTGVKSF. CDR3 sequence (DNA): TGTGCCACCAGTGATTCGAAACGGACGGGGGTTAAGTCCTTC.

V usage is TRBV5-1 and J usage is TRBJ1-3, with a possible D match to TRBD1 (5 bases). The CDR3 loop spans 14 amino acids. The germline V gene has CDR1 SGHRS and CDR2 YFSETQ. V was shortened by 3 bases and J by 2 bases, with 9 bases between the two germline ends. This CDR3 is CASSSGPTGNTIYF. Here the CDR3 DNA reads TGCGCCAGCAGCTCAGGGCCTACTGGAAACACCATATATTTT.

The chain employs TRBV15 and TRBJ1-2, with D tentatively TRBD1 (6 bases). V lost 1 base to trimming and J lost 3 bases, with 18 bases between them. This CDR3 spans 17 amino acids. Germline assignment: CDR1 LNHNV and CDR2 YYDKDF (reference sequence). The DNA for the CDR3 is TGTGCCACCAGCAGAGGGGACACTGGAAGGTTGGACTATGGCTACACCTTC. Translating it yields CATSRGDTGRLDYGYTF.

This clone was counted a single time. This chain joins TRBV5-4 and TRBJ2-7, with a tentative D call TRBD1 (6 bases). Per germline, CDR1 SGHNT and CDR2 YYREEE (reference sequence). The V and J ends lost 4 bases and 2 bases respectively, with 16 bases between them. The CDR3 is 15 amino acids. CDR3: CASSLQRQVPYEQYF. CDR3 DNA sequence: TGTGCCAGCAGCCTGCAGCGACAGGTCCCCTACGAGCAGTACTTC.

The J gene is TRBJ1-1, the V gene TRBV3-1 (or the pseudogene TRBV3-2), with TRBD1 as a possible D gene (5 bases). The CDR3 extends over 15 amino acids. The germline V gene has CDR1 LGHDT and CDR2 YNNKEL (reference sequence). V lost 6 bases and J 10 bases, leaving 24 bases between the germline ends. CDR3: CASSQKLFVRGRAFF. Here the CDR3 DNA reads TGTGCCAGCAGTCAGAAGCTCTTCGTACGGGGGAGAGCTTTCTTT.